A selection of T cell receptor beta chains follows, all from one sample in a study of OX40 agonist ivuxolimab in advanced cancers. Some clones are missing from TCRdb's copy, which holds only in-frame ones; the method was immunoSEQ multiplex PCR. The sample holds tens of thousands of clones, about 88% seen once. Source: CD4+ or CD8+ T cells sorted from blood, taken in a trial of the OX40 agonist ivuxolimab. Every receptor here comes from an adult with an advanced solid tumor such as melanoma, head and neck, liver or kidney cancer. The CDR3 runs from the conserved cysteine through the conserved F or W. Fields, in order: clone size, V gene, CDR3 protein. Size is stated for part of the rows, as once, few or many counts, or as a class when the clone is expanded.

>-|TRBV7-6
CASSRGTEYYEQYF
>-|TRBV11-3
CASRFGTSGTYEQYF
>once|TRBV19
CASSRDRVARTSGMGPLAKNIQYF
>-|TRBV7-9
CASSLSRNLTLHF
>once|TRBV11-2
CASSLDRDQPQHF
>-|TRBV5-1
CASSLNSLAGVYEQYF
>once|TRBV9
CASSAPGDIQYF
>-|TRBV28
CASSLPENYGYTF
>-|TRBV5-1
CASSLGGQEGQPQHF
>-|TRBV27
CASSLGLFNPGQSYSNTEAFF
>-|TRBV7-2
CASSLVADPVDEQFF
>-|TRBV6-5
CASSYRYEQYF
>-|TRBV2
CASNPGTYEQYF
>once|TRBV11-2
CASSLDPYNQPQHF
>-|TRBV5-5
CASSSIDIRNYGYTF
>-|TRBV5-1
CASSPQARLAGGFNEQFF
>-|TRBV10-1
CATKGARGNSGNTIYF
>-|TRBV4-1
CASSHPAQGAWEQFF
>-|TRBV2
CASKAGWANQPQHF
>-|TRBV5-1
CASSLRPETGGTFF
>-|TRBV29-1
CSFTGQGLVGQYF
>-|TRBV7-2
CASATSGRGFGEQFF
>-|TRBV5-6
CASSYLQTGPGNTIYF
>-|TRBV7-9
CASSLGPGREQYF
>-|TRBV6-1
CASNHHTGKQFF
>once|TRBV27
CASSSTTGVQYF
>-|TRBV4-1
CASSLIPGQGYEQYF
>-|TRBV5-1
CASSLLAGTTDTQYF
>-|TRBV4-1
CASSQQGQNYGYTF
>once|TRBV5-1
CASSVSGNTEAFF
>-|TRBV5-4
CASSLDSPYNSPLHF
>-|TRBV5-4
CASSFKWTSSDTQYF
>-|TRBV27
CASSLTSRQAPRDTQYF
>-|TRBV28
CASSFGGSNQPQHF